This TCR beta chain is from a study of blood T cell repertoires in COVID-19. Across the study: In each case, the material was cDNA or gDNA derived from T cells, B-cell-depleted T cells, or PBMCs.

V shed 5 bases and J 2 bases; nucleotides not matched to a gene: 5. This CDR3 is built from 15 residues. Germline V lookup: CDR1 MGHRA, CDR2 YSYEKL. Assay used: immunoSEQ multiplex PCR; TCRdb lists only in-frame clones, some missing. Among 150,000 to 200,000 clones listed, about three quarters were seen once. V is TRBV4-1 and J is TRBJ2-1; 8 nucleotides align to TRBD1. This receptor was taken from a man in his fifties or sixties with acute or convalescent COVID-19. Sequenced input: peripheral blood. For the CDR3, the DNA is TGCGCCAGCAGCAAAGGACAGGGACCCTACAATGAGCAGTTCTTC. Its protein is CASSKGQGPYNEQFF.